Each of the 24 T cell receptor beta chains below was sequenced from the same sample in a study of cytomegalovirus exposure and HLA in healthy donors. PCR amplification relied on 60 Vbeta primers (plus 13 Jbeta primers). This table comes from immunoSEQ multiplex PCR, and its TCRdb copy is limited to in-frame clones, with some not included. The sample includes roughly 100,000 clones, over 80% of them seen just once. The material sequenced was PBMCs. These receptors were obtained from a man aged 35-49 years in good health and CMV-seronegative.

The chain recombines TRBV15 with TRBJ1-5; 9 bases fit TRBD1. The CDR3 contains 16 residues. J gave up 4 bases and V 0 bases, and 4 bases lay outside the gene matches. Germline V gene lookup returns CDR1 LNHNV and CDR2 YYDKDF (reference sequence). The CDR3 is CATSRDRTGANQPQHF. CDR3 DNA sequence: TGTGCCACCAGCAGAGATAGGACAGGGGCTAATCAGCCCCAGCATTTT.

The chain combines TRBV6-9 with TRBJ2-5; 11 nucleotides align to TRBD2. Per germline, CDR1 MNHGY and CDR2 SVAAGI. There are 14 residues in the CDR3. V was pared by 6 bases and J by 5 bases, with 5 bases of the junction left unmatched. CDR3 sequence reads: CASRHRLAGETQYF. The CDR3 coding sequence is TGTGCCAGCAGGCACCGACTAGCGGGGGAGACCCAGTACTTC.

This chain joins TRBV7-9 and TRBJ1-1; D gene unclear. Trimming pared 5 bases from V and 5 bases from J, leaving 12 bases between. Germline CDR1 is SEHNR and CDR2 is FQNEAQ (reference sequence). The CDR3 covers 13 residues. In nucleotides, the CDR3 is TGTGCCAGCAGCGAGTGGTCGGGGACTGAAGCTTTCTTT. Translated: CASSEWSGTEAFF.

The rearrangement uses TRBV30 and TRBJ1-2; 7 bases match TRBD1. The CDR3 extends over 14 amino acids. Germline CDR1 reads GTSNPN; CDR2 reads SVGIG (reference sequence). The junction had 13 bases not matched to a gene; V was cut back by 4 bases and J by 8 bases. In DNA, the CDR3 is TGTGCCTGGATCGGGACAGCTTTCTCGGGAGGCTACACCTTC. Translating gives CAWIGTAFSGGYTF.

V usage is TRBV28 and J usage is TRBJ1-2; TRBD1 matches 10 bases. The trim removed 5 bases at V and 5 bases at J, leaving 8 bases unmatched. Germline V gene lookup returns CDR1 MDHEN and CDR2 SYDVKM. This CDR3 is 15 amino acids long. CDR3 coding DNA: TGTGCCAGCAGTCCCGGACAGGGGGGTCGGTATGGCTACACCTTC. Residues: CASSPGQGGRYGYTF.

This chain joins TRBV5-4 and TRBJ2-7; 7 bases are a match to TRBD2. The CDR3 is made up of 16 amino acids. V lost 2 bases, J lost 1 base, and 9 bases stayed unmatched. Germline V gene sequence: CDR1 SGHNT, CDR2 YYREEE (reference sequence). The CDR3 coding sequence is TGTGCCAGCAGCTTTGCTGGCGGGGGTATATCCTACGAGCAGTACTTC. This translates into CASSFAGGGISYEQYF.

The V gene is TRBV7-2, the J gene TRBJ1-1; TRBD1 aligns across 9 bases. The germline V gene has CDR1 SGHTA and CDR2 FQGNSA. This CDR3 spans 14 amino acids. Trimming removed 4 bases from V and 5 bases from J; junction bases left unmatched: 5. CDR3 sequence (DNA): TGTGCCAGCAGCTATGACAGGGGGAGAACTGAAGCTTTCTTT. It yields the protein CASSYDRGRTEAFF.

This clone was counted a single time. The rearrangement joins TRBV7-8 to TRBJ2-2; 9 bases are shared with TRBD2. The CDR3 totals 17 residues. Per germline, CDR1 SGHVS and CDR2 FQNEAQ. The junction had 4 bases not matched to a gene; V was cut back by 1 base and J by 1 base. CDR3 DNA: TGTGCCAGCAGCTTAGTTGCGGGGGGGCGGAACACCGGGGAGCTGTTTTTT. This sequence encodes CASSLVAGGRNTGELFF.

A single count supports this clone. The chain links TRBV7-3 to TRBJ1-1; TRBD1 might be the D (5 bases). The V end lost 5 bases, the J end lost 5 bases, and 12 bases lay between the germline ends. Germline V lookup: CDR1 SGHTA, CDR2 FQGTGA. The CDR3 runs to 13 residues. In DNA, the CDR3 is TGTGCCAGCAGCCCTACGGGACTGACTGAAGCTTTCTTT. It encodes CASSPTGLTEAFF.

CDR3 nucleotide sequence: TGTGCCAGCAGTGAACTGACAATAATCTCCAGTGAGCAGTTCTTC. This sequence encodes CASSELTIISSEQFF. The V gene is TRBV6-1, the J gene TRBJ2-1; D unclear. V lost 2 bases to trimming and J lost 9 bases, with 17 bases between them. This CDR3 is built from 15 residues. Germline assignment: CDR1 MNHNS and CDR2 SASEGT.

The chain carries TRBV5-1 and TRBJ2-3, with D possibly TRBD2 on 6 matching bases. Trimming removed 2 bases from V and 4 bases from J, with 14 bases in between. The CDR3 is 15 residues long. Germline values: CDR1 SGHRS, CDR2 YFSETQ. CDR3 sequence reads: CASSLGGARADTQYF. CDR3 nucleotides: TGCGCCAGCAGCTTAGGCGGGGCCCGGGCAGATACGCAGTATTTT.

The chain is built from TRBV5-1 and TRBJ2-5; TRBD1 matches at 10 bases. Trimming at V came to 0 bases and at J to 5 bases, leaving 4 bases not matched to a gene. Per germline, CDR1 SGHRS and CDR2 YFSETQ. The CDR3 is made up of 15 amino acids. CDR3 loop: CASSLVPDRGETQYF. The CDR3 coding sequence is TGCGCCAGCAGCTTGGTCCCGGACAGGGGGGAGACCCAGTACTTC.

The CDR3 nucleotides are TGTGCCAGCAGTTACTCGGGTCAGGGTAACACTGAAGCTTTCTTT. Residues: CASSYSGQGNTEAFF. The chain joins TRBV6-5 to TRBJ1-1; TRBD1 might be the D (5 bases). There are 15 residues in the CDR3. Germline V gene data show CDR1 as MNHEY and CDR2 as SVGAGI. Trimming removed 0 bases from V and 2 bases from J, with 10 bases in between.

This clone was found once. The genes are TRBV21-1 and TRBJ1-1. TRBV21-1 is a pseudogene segment. The CDR3 is 13 amino acids. The CDR3 region is CAGNPEGITEAFF. In DNA form, the CDR3 reads TGTGCCGGCAACCCAGAGGGCATCACTGAAGCTTTCTTT.

This sequence joins TRBV5-1 and TRBJ1-1; 7 bases map to TRBD1. The CDR3 is made up of 13 amino acids. V gave up 5 bases and J gave up 6 bases; unmatched junction bases: 7. CDR1 SGHRS and CDR2 YFSETQ come from the germline V gene. The CDR3 here is CASRQGMGSEAFF. The CDR3, as DNA: TGCGCCAGCAGACAGGGGATGGGCTCTGAAGCTTTCTTT.

This clone appeared a single time. The chain joins TRBV19 to TRBJ2-5; 12 bases line up with TRBD2. CDR3 length: 13 residues. The germline gives CDR1 LNHDA, CDR2 SQIVND (reference sequence). J was trimmed by 5 bases and V by 10 bases; bases with no gene match: 5. The CDR3 DNA sequence: TGTGCCACTAGCGGGGGGGCCTGGGAGACCCAGTACTTC. Translated: CATSGGAWETQYF. Full variable domain (missing parts from reference TRBV19 and TRBJ2-5): DGGITQSPKYLFRKEGQNVTLSCEQNLNHDAMYWYRQDPGQGLRLIYYSQIVNDFQKGDIAEGYSVSREKKESFPLTVTSAQKNPTAFYLCATSGGAWETQYFGPGTRLLVL.

This clone was found once. The chain carries TRBV21-1 and TRBJ2-5; TRBD1 reflects the table's D call only, with no check against the DNA. The J call may be in error: the DNA end matches TRBJ2-7 better. TRBV21-1 is reported as a pseudogene. The CDR3 has 14 residues. For the CDR3, the DNA is TGTGCCAGCACCCCACGGTCGACAGCTCACGAGCAGTACTTC. Residues: CASTPRSTAHEQYF.

The chain couples TRBV7-8 to TRBJ1-3; TRBD1 aligns across 8 bases. The CDR3 extends over 17 amino acids. Germline CDR1 SGHVS, CDR2 FQNEAQ. Germline trimming cut 0 bases from V and 4 bases from J; bases unmatched to any gene: 8. The CDR3 loop reads CASSLAGGQAAGNTIYF. The CDR3 DNA sequence: TGTGCCAGCAGCTTAGCGGGGGGACAGGCCGCCGGAAACACCATATATTTT.

This clone was picked up a small number of times. The J gene is TRBJ1-1, the V gene TRBV6-6; D is unclear. Trimming left V 0 bases short and J 7 bases short, with 9 bases between. This CDR3 is 13 amino acids long. Looked up from germline, CDR1 is MNHNY and CDR2 is SVGAGI (reference sequence). The CDR3 DNA reads as TGTGCCAGCAGTTACTCGCTGGGCCGTGAAGCTTTCTTT. It specifies CASSYSLGREAFF.

This sequence joins TRBV6-1 and TRBJ1-2; D might be TRBD1 (5 bases). Trimming stripped 8 bases from V and 1 base from J, with 17 bases between. Per the germline V gene, CDR1 is MNHNS and CDR2 is SASEGT. This CDR3 is built from 15 residues. The chain's CDR3 is CASFFDSNFNYGYTF. The DNA of the CDR3 is TGTGCCAGCTTTTTTGACAGTAACTTTAACTATGGCTACACCTTC.

V is TRBV11-3 and J is TRBJ2-2, with a tentative D call TRBD2 (6 bases). V shed 5 bases and J shed 3 bases, with 22 bases lying between them. Germline lookup yields CDR1 SGHNT and CDR2 YENEEA. This CDR3 is built from 18 residues. CDR3 in DNA: TGTGCCAGCAGCGCCCCCCCCCGCGGGGTTGAGGACACCGGGGAGCTGTTTTTT. Translating gives CASSAPPRGVEDTGELFF. The full variable domain, in which reference TRBV11-3 and TRBJ2-2 provide the parts outside the CDR3, is EAGVVQSPRYKIIEKKQPVAFWCNPISGHNTLYWYLQNLGQGPELLIRYENEEAVDDSQLPKDRFSAERLKGVDSTLKIQPAELGDSAVYLCASSAPPRGVEDTGELFFGEGSRLTVL.

This clone has just a few counts. This chain links TRBV5-1 with TRBJ2-3; 9 nucleotides match TRBD2. Germline loops: CDR1 SGHRS, CDR2 YFSETQ. CDR3 length equals 16 residues. The junction had 10 bases not matched to a gene; V was cut back by 0 bases and J by 8 bases. DNA for the CDR3: TGCGCCAGCAGCTTGGGGGGGGAGCGGGGGGCCGGTACGCAGTATTTT. It specifies CASSLGGERGAGTQYF.

J is TRBJ2-3 and V is TRBV6-5; 8 nucleotides line up with TRBD2. This CDR3 contains 14 residues. V lost 5 bases to trimming and J lost 4 bases; unmatched junction nucleotides: 5. The germline gives CDR1 MNHEY, CDR2 SVGAGI. This chain's CDR3 is CASSDTGGADTQYF. In DNA form, the CDR3 reads TGTGCCAGCAGTGACACGGGGGGGGCAGATACGCAGTATTTT.

This clone was found a few times. The chain recombines TRBV18 with TRBJ1-4; tentative D call: TRBD1 (5 bases). V lost 6 bases and J lost 2, with 10 bases in between. In germline, CDR1 is KGHSH, CDR2 LQKENI. The CDR3 spans 14 residues. The CDR3 coding sequence is TGTGCCAGCTCTCCCAGGGCGACTAATGAAAAACTGTTTTTT. Its translation: CASSPRATNEKLFF.